The rows below give T cell receptor beta chains drawn from one sample of a study of blood T cell repertoires in COVID-19. This table comes from immunoSEQ multiplex PCR, and its TCRdb copy is limited to in-frame clones, with some not included. The repertoire has 120,000 to 150,000 clones, about 89% of them found once; the top ten carry less than 45%. Sequenced: peripheral blood. These receptors originate from a man in his fifties who had recovered from COVID-19. The CDR3 runs from the conserved cysteine through the conserved F or W. D genes are given only for firm matches. Only part of the rows carry a size: once, few, many, or a class if the clone is expanded.

d_gene,len,j_gene,abundance,v_gene,CDR3aa,CDR3nt
TRBD1,13,TRBJ1-1,NA,TRBV7-2,CASSGQGLTEAFF,TGTGCCAGCAGCGGACAGGGGTTAACTGAAGCTTTCTTT
TRBD1,14,TRBJ1-2,NA,TRBV30,CAWSVRDRGWGYTF,TGTGCCTGGAGTGTACGAGACAGGGGTTGGGGCTACACCTTC
TRBD1,14,TRBJ1-5,NA,TRBV19,CASSMTGGNQPQHF,TGTGCCAGTAGTATGACAGGGGGCAATCAGCCCCAGCATTTT
NA,15,TRBJ2-2,NA,TRBV7-6,CASSLVQGSTGELFF,TGTGCCAGCAGCTTAGTTCAGGGGTCAACCGGGGAGCTGTTTTTT
NA,14,TRBJ1-2,NA,TRBV5-8,CASTWGGRNYGYTF,TGTGCCAGCACCTGGGGGGGGCGGAACTATGGCTACACCTTC
TRBD2,15,TRBJ2-1,few,TRBV19,CASSIGLAVYNEQFF,TGTGCCAGTAGTATTGGACTAGCTGTCTACAATGAGCAGTTCTTC
NA,16,TRBJ2-2,NA,TRBV5-6,CASSLRAGGFAGELFF,TGTGCCAGCAGCTTGAGGGCAGGGGGGTTCGCCGGGGAGCTGTTTTTT
NA,12,TRBJ2-3,NA,TRBV15,CATSSWQDTQYF,TGTGCCACCAGCAGTTGGCAAGATACGCAGTATTTT
TRBD2,16,TRBJ2-7,NA,TRBV4-3,CASSQDWGLTGGEQYF,TGCGCCAGCAGCCAAGACTGGGGTTTGACGGGGGGCGAGCAGTACTTC
TRBD2,18,TRBJ2-7,NA,TRBV11-2,CASSFPPSGTTSSYEQYF,TGTGCCAGCAGCTTTCCACCCTCCGGGACTACAAGCTCCTACGAGCAGTACTTC
TRBD1,14,TRBJ1-4,NA,TRBV19,CASSETGTRGKLFF,TGTGCCAGTAGTGAGACAGGGACTCGTGGAAAACTGTTTTTT
NA,13,TRBJ1-1,NA,TRBV6-5,CASSRREGTEAFF,TGTGCCAGCAGCAGGAGGGAGGGCACTGAAGCTTTCTTT
NA,11,TRBJ2-7,few,TRBV6-6,CASSHVYEQYF,TGTGCCAGCAGCCATGTCTACGAGCAGTACTTC
TRBD1,14,TRBJ1-1,NA,TRBV11-3,CASSVTGGNTEAFF,TGTGCCAGCAGCGTTACAGGGGGGAACACTGAAGCTTTCTTT
TRBD1,15,TRBJ1-3,NA,TRBV6-2/TRBV6-3,CASSSPTGVGNTIYF,TGTGCCAGCAGTTCCCCGACAGGGGTTGGAAACACCATATATTTT
NA,20,TRBJ2-6,NA,TRBV15,CATSRDQRAGGFSGANVLTF,TGTGCCACCAGCAGAGATCAGCGAGCAGGGGGGTTCTCTGGGGCCAACGTCCTGACTTTC
NA,15,TRBJ1-2,NA,TRBV19,CASTGSGLANYGYTF,TGTGCCAGTACTGGCTCAGGTTTAGCTAACTATGGCTACACCTTC
TRBD2,18,TRBJ2-3,NA,TRBV9,CASSAGQLAGGVTDTQYF,TGTGCCAGCAGCGCAGGGCAACTAGCGGGGGGGGTCACAGATACGCAGTATTTT